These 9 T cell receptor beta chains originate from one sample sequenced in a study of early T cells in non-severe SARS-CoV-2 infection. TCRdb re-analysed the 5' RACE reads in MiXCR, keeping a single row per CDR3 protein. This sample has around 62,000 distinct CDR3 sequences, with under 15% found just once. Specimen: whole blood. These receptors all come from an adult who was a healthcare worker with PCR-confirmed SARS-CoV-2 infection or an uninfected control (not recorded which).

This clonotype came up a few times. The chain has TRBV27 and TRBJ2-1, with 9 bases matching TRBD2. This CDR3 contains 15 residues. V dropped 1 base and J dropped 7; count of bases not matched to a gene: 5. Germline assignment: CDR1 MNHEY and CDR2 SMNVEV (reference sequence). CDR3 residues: CASSLFSGRGNEQFF. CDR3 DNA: TGTGCCAGCAGTTTATTTAGCGGGAGAGGTAATGAGCAGTTCTTC.

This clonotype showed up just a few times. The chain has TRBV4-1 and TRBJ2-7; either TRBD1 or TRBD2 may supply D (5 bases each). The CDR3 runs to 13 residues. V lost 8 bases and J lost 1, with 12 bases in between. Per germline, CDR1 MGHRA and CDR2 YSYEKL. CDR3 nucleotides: TGCGCCAGCCGTCGAGGGGATTCCTACGAGCAGTACTTC. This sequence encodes CASRRGDSYEQYF.

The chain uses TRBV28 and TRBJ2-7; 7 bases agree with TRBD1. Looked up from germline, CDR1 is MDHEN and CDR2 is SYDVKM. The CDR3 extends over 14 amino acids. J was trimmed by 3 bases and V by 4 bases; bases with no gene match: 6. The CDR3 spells CASSSGRGYYEQYF. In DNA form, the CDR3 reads TGTGCCAGCAGTTCGGGCAGGGGGTACTACGAGCAGTACTTC.

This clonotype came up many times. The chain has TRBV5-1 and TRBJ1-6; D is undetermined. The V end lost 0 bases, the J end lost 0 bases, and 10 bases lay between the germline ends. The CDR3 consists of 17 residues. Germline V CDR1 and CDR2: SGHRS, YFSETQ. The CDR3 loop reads CASSLGGVSSYNSPLHF. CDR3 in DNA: TGCGCCAGCAGCTTGGGCGGAGTAAGCTCCTATAATTCACCCCTCCACTTT.

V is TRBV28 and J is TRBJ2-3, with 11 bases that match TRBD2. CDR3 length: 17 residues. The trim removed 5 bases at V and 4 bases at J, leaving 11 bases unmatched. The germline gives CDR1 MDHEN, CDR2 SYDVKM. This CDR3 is CASSPLLVAGGADTQYF. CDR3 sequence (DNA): TGTGCCAGCAGTCCCCTCTTGGTAGCGGGAGGGGCAGATACGCAGTATTTT.

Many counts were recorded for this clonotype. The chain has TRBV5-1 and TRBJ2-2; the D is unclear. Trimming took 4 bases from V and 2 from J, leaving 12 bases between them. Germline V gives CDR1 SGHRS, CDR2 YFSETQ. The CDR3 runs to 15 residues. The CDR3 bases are TGCGCCAGCAGCCCTCTTAGCCTCAACACCGGGGAGCTGTTTTTT. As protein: CASSPLSLNTGELFF.

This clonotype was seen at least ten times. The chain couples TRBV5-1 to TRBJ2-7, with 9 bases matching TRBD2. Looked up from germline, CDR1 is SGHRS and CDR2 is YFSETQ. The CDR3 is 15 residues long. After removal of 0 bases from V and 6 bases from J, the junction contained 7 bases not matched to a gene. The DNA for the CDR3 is TGCGCCAGCAGCTTGGTAGCGGGAGTGGAGGGCGAGCAGTACTTC. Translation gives CASSLVAGVEGEQYF. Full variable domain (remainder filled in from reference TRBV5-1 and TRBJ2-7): KAGVTQTPRYLIKTRGQQVTLSCSPISGHRSVSWYQQTPGQGLQFLFEYFSETQRNKGNFPGRFSGRQFSNSRSEMNVSTLELGDSALYLCASSLVAGVEGEQYFGPGTRLTVT.

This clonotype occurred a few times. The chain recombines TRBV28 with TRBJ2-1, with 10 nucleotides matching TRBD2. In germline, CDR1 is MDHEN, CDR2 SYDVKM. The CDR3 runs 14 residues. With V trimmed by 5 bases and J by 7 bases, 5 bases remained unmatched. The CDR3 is CASSTFSGRNEQFF. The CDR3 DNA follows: TGTGCCAGCAGTACCTTTAGCGGGAGGAATGAGCAGTTCTTC. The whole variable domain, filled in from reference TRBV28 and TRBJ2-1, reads DVKVTQSSRYLVKRTGEKVFLECVQDMDHENMFWYRQDPGLGLRLIYFSYDVKMKEKGDIPEGYSVSREKKERFSLILESASTNQTSMYLCASSTFSGRNEQFFGPGTRLTVL.

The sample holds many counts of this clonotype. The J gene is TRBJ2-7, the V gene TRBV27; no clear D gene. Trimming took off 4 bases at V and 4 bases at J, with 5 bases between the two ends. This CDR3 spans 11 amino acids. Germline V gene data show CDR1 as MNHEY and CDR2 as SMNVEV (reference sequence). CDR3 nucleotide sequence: TGTGCCAGCAGTTCCCGATACGAGCAGTACTTC. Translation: CASSSRYEQYF.